The entry below gives a single T cell receptor (beta chain) sequence along with its context. Its antigen is as yet unknown. This specimen comes from a study of OX40 agonist ivuxolimab in advanced cancers. Study at large: The eligibility criteria allowed prior anti-PD-1, anti-PD-L1 or anti-CTLA-4 therapy, and approximately 38% had some.

Study-wide results and caveats: Researchers report that CD8+ T cells had, on average, more expanded clones than CD4+. At 0.1-3.0 mg/kg, partial responders had clonal expansion among the lowest observed.

The length of the CDR3 is 13 residues. Trimming shortened V by 5 bases and J by 9 bases, and 14 bases separated the two germline ends. CDR1 is MGHRA and CDR2 is YSYEKL in the germline V gene. Profiling relied on immunoSEQ multiplex PCR, and the TCRdb table lists in-frame clones only, not all of them. Of about 72,000 clones listed, more than 80% are singletons. The receptor comes from an adult with an advanced solid tumor such as melanoma, head and neck, liver or kidney cancer. The gene calls are TRBV4-1 and TRBJ2-1, with a weak D call TRBD1 (6 bases). Sequenced here: CD4+ or CD8+ T cells sorted from blood, sampled in a trial of the OX40 agonist ivuxolimab. DNA for the CDR3: TGCGCCAGCAGCACTCAAACAGGGTTTGAGCAGTTCTTC. This gives the protein CASSTQTGFEQFF.